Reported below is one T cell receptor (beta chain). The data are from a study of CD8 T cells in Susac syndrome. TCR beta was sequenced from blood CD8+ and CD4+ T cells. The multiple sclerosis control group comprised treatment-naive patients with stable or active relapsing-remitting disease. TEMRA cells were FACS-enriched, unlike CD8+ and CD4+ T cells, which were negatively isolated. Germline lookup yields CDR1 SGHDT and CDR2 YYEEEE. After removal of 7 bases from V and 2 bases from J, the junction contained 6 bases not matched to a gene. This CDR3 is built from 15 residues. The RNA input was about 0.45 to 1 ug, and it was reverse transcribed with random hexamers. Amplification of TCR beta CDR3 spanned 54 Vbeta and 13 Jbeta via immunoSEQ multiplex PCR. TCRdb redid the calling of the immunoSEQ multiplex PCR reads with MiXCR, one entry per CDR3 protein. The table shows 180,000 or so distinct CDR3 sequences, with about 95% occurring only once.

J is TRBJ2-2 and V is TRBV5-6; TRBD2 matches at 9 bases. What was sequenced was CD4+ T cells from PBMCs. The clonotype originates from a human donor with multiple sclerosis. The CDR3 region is CASSGLAHNTGELFF. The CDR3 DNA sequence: TGTGCCAGCTCCGGACTAGCGCATAACACCGGGGAGCTGTTTTTT.